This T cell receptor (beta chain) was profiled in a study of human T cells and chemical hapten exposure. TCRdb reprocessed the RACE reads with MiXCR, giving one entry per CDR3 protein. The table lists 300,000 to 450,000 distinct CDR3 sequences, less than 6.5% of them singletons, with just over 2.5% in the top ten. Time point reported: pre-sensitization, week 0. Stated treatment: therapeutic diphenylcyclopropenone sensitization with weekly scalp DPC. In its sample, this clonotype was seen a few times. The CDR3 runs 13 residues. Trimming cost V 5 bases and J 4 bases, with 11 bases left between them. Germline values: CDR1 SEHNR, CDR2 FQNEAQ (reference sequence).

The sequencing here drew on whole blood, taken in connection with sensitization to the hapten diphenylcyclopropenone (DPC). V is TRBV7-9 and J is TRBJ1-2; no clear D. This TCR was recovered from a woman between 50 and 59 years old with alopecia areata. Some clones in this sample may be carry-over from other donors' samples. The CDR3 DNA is TGTGCCAGCAGCCCCCCCGATAGCTATGGCTACACCTTC. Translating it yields CASSPPDSYGYTF.